Below, one T cell receptor (beta chain) is given with its context. The antigen is unknown. Researchers amplified the TCR beta CDR3 regions from RNA transcripts. Researchers ran a first-round RT-PCR on the TCR CDR3 using the HTBI primer set. TCRdb recomputed calls from the multiplex PCR reads with MiXCR, one row per CDR3 protein. The sample includes around 620,000 distinct CDR3 sequences, 14% of them seen just once. Disease lasting under 3 months, a NOSPECS grade of at least 4, and a Clinical Activity Score of at least 3 were features of the ophthalmopathy patients. PBMCs were derived from 10 ml fresh peripheral blood. J was trimmed by 12 bases and V by 2 bases; bases with no gene match: 6. CDR3 length: 12 amino acids. CDR1 is MGHRA and CDR2 is YSYEKL in the germline V gene. This entry comes from a study of T cells in Graves' hyperthyroidism and ophthalmopathy. Regarding the study as a whole: Most thyroid clonotypes expanded above 0.001 were also detected in blood. In the analysis, a 13 V-J model separated ophthalmopathy from stable hyperthyroidism.

The specimen sequenced was blood. The receptor's source is a woman between 18 and 29 years old with Graves' ophthalmopathy. This sequence joins TRBV4-1 and TRBJ2-5; TRBD1 matches at 7 bases. This CDR3 reads CASSQLGTVKYF. The CDR3 DNA sequence: TGCGCCAGCAGCCAACTCGGGACAGTGAAGTACTTC.